Shown below are 4 T cell receptor beta chains from a single sample sequenced in a study of T cell responses to AZD1222 COVID-19 vaccine. Measured with immunoSEQ multiplex PCR; TCRdb has only the in-frame clones, and not every one. The data contain roughly 150,000 clones, roughly nine tenths of them singletons. Sequencing was performed on peripheral blood, taken after recovery from COVID-19. The receptors come from an adult who had recovered from COVID-19.

V is TRBV19 and J is TRBJ2-7; D possibly corresponds to TRBD1 (6 bases). CDR1 and CDR2 (germline): LNHDA, SQIVND (reference sequence). The CDR3 is 15 residues long. Trimming took off 5 bases at V and 3 bases at J, with 17 bases between the two ends. The chain's CDR3 is CASSLGASTLYEQYF. The CDR3 nucleotides read TGTGCCAGTAGTCTGGGGGCCTCAACCCTCTACGAGCAGTACTTC.

The chain couples TRBV24-1 to TRBJ2-3; 9 bases fit TRBD1. The V segment lost 4 bases and the J segment 3 bases; nucleotides outside the gene matches: 4. The CDR3 loop spans 15 amino acids. From germline, CDR1 is KGHDR and CDR2 SFDVKD. The CDR3 DNA reads TGTGCCACCAGTGACTTCGGACAGGGGACAGATACGCAGTATTTT. Amino acid sequence: CATSDFGQGTDTQYF.

This chain connects TRBV5-1 to TRBJ2-7, with TRBD2 identical over 9 bases. V lost 0 bases, J lost 2 bases, and 3 bases stayed unmatched. CDR3 size: 15 residues. The germline V gene encodes CDR1 SGHRS and CDR2 YFSETQ. The CDR3 spells CASSLVSGSTYEQYF. DNA for the CDR3: TGCGCCAGCAGCTTGGTTAGCGGGAGTACCTACGAGCAGTACTTC.

The V call is TRBV4-2, the J call TRBJ2-3, with TRBD2 as a possible D gene (7 bases). CDR1 and CDR2 (germline): LGHNA, YNFKEQ. V shed 0 bases and J shed 1 base, with 32 bases lying between them. CDR3 size: 23 residues. The CDR3 DNA sequence: TGTGCCAGCAGCCAAGAAGTCTTAAGGACAGCCACGGGAAGCGGGATGGGCACAGATACGCAGTATTTT. Translating gives CASSQEVLRTATGSGMGTDTQYF.